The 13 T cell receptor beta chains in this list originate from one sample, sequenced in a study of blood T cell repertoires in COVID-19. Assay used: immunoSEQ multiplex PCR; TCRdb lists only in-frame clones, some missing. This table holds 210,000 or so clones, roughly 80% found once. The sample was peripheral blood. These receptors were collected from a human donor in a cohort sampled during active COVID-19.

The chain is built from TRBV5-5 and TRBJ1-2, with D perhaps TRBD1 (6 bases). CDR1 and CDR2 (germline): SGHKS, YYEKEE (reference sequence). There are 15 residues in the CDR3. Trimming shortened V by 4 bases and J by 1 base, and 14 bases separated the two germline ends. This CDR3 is CASSLRDTNNYGYTF. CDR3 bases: TGTGCCAGCAGCCTAAGGGACACCAATAACTATGGCTACACCTTC.

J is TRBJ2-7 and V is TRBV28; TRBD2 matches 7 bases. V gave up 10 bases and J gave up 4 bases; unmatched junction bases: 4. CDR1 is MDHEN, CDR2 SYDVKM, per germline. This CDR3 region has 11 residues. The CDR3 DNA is TGTGCCACCAACGGGGGGTACGAGCAGTACTTC. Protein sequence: CATNGGYEQYF.

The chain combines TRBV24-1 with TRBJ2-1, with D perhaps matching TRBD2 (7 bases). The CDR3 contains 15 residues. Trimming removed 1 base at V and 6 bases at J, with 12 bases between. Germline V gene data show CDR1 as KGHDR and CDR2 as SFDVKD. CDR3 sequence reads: CATSDFQGGGNEQFF. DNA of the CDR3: TGTGCCACCAGTGATTTTCAGGGAGGGGGCAATGAGCAGTTCTTC.

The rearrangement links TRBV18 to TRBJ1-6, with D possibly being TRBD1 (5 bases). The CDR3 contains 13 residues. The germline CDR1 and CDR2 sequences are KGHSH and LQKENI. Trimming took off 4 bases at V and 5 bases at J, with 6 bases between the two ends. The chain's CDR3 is CASSQGHNSPLHF. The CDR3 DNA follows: TGTGCCAGCTCACAGGGGCATAATTCACCCCTCCACTTT.

CDR3 protein: CATSLDRASYNSPLHF. DNA of the CDR3: TGTGCCACCAGCCTGGACAGGGCCTCCTATAATTCACCCCTCCACTTT. The genes are TRBV15 and TRBJ1-6; 8 bases agree with TRBD1. Germline CDR1 reads LNHNV; CDR2 reads YYDKDF (reference sequence). The CDR3 runs to 16 residues. Losses at the gene ends were 5 bases for V and 0 bases for J; bases not matched to a gene: 3.

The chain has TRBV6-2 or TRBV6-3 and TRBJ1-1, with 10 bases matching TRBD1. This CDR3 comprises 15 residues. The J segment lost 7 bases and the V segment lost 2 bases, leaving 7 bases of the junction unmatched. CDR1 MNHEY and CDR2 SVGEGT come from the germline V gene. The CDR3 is CASSYQGQGQVEAFF. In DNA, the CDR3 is TGTGCCAGCAGTTACCAGGGACAGGGGCAGGTTGAAGCTTTCTTT.

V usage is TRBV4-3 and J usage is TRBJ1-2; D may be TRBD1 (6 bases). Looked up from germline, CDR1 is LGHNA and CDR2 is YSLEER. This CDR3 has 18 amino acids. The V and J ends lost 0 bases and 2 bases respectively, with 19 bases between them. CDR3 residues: CASSQEAWGPGLNYGYTF. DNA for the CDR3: TGCGCCAGCAGCCAAGAGGCCTGGGGGCCGGGCCTCAACTATGGCTACACCTTC.

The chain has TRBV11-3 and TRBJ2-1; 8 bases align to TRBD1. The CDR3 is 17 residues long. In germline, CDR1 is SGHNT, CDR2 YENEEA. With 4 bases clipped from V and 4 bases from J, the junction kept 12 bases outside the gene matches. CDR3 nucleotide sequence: TGTGCCAGCAGCTACGGGACAGGTGATACTATATACAATGAGCAGTTCTTC. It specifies CASSYGTGDTIYNEQFF. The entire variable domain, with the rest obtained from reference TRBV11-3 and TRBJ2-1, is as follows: EAGVVQSPRYKIIEKKQPVAFWCNPISGHNTLYWYLQNLGQGPELLIRYENEEAVDDSQLPKDRFSAERLKGVDSTLKIQPAELGDSAVYLCASSYGTGDTIYNEQFFGPGTRLTVL.

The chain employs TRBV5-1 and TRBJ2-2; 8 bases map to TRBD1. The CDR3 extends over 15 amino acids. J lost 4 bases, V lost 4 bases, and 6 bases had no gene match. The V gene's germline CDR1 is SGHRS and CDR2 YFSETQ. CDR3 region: CASSPGQATTGELFF. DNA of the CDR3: TGCGCCAGCAGCCCGGGACAGGCAACCACCGGGGAGCTGTTTTTT.

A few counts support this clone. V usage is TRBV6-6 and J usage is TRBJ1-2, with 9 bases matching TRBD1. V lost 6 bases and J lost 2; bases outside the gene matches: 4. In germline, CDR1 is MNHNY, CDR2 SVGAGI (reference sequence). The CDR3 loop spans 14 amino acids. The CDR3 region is CASRQGAVNYGYTF. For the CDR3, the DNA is TGTGCCAGCAGACAGGGGGCAGTGAACTATGGCTACACCTTC.

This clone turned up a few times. CDR3 amino acids: CASSLDFGLAGGSGETQYF. The CDR3 bases are TGTGCCAGCAGCTTAGATTTCGGACTAGCGGGAGGTTCCGGGGAGACCCAGTACTTC. The gene calls are TRBV11-2 and TRBJ2-5, with 14 bases that match TRBD2. With 0 bases clipped from V and 5 bases from J, the junction kept 11 bases outside the gene matches. The CDR3 is 19 residues long. Looked up from germline, CDR1 is SGHAT and CDR2 is FQNNGV.

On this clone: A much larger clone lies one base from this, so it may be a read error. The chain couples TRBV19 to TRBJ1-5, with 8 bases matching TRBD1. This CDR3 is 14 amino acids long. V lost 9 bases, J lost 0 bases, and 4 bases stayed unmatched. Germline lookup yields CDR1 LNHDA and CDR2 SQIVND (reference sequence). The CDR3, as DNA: TGTGCCAGCGCGACAGGGGATAGCAATCAGCCCCAGCATTTT. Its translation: CASATGDSNQPQHF.

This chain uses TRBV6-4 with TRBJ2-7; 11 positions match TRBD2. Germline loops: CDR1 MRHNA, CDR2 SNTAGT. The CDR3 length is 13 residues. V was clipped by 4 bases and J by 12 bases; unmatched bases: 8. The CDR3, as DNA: TGTGCCAGCAGTGCAGTAGCGGGAGGGCCTACGTACTTC. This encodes CASSAVAGGPTYF.